Listed here is a single T cell receptor beta chain. The entry originates in a study of control samples from healthy donors and cancer patients. The table came from immunoSEQ multiplex PCR; TCRdb's copy has only in-frame clones and leaves some out. The sample lists approximately 130,000 clones, around 92% occurring once. Trimming cost V 0 bases and J 0 bases, with 12 bases left between them. There are 16 residues in the CDR3. Per germline, CDR1 KGHSH and CDR2 LQKENI. This receptor was obtained from a man aged 50-60 years in good health. The chain couples TRBV18 to TRBJ2-7, with TRBD2 as a possible D gene (7 bases). Material for sequencing was blood. The CDR3 DNA follows: TGTGCCAGCTCACCACCCGGGGGGCAGAGCTCCTACGAGCAGTACTTC. Translated, it gives CASSPPGGQSSYEQYF.